This TCR beta chain derives from a study of post-analysis software for immune sequencing data. Study results and caveats: Roughly five TRBV segments were significantly more frequent in patients than in controls. TRBV5-6, TRBV5-1 and TRBV20-1 were among these segments. Controls had significantly higher normalized Chao1 diversity than multiple sclerosis patients.

This clonotype appeared a single time. Antigen specificity is unknown. TCR beta cDNA libraries had unique molecular identifiers. TCRdb analysed the PCR reads with MiXCR anew, one entry per CDR3 protein. The table includes fewer than 600,000 distinct CDR3 sequences, roughly 45% detected once. CDR1 and CDR2 from the germline V gene are SEHNR and FQNEAQ (reference sequence). CDR3 length equals 16 residues. V was clipped by 5 bases and J by 0 bases; unmatched bases: 7. The clonotype was recovered from a girl between 5 and 17 years old with multiple sclerosis. The sample was blood. The chain couples TRBV7-9 to TRBJ2-7; TRBD2 aligns across 10 bases. The CDR3 here is CASSPSTSGPSYEQYF. The CDR3 DNA follows: TGTGCCAGCAGCCCATCGACTAGCGGGCCCTCCTACGAGCAGTACTTC.